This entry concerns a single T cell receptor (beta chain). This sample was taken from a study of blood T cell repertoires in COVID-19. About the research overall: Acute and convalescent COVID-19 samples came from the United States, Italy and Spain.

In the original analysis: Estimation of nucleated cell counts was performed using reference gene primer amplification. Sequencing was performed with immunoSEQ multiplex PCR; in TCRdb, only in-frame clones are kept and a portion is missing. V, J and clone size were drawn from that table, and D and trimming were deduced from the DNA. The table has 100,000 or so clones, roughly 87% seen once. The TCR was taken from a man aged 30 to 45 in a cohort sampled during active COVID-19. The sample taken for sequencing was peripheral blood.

This chain's CDR3 is CASSQGQVMNTEAFF. CDR3 sequence (DNA): TGCGCCAGCAGCCAGGGACAGGTCATGAACACTGAAGCTTTCTTT. The chain couples TRBV5-1 to TRBJ1-1; 8 nucleotides align to TRBD1. The junction had 5 bases not matched to a gene; V was cut back by 4 bases and J by 0 bases. This CDR3 comprises 15 residues. Germline assignment: CDR1 SGHRS and CDR2 YFSETQ. Full variable domain (outside the CDR3, taken from reference TRBV5-1 and TRBJ1-1): KAGVTQTPRYLIKTRGQQVTLSCSPISGHRSVSWYQQTPGQGLQFLFEYFSETQRNKGNFPGRFSGRQFSNSRSEMNVSTLELGDSALYLCASSQGQVMNTEAFFGQGTRLTVV.